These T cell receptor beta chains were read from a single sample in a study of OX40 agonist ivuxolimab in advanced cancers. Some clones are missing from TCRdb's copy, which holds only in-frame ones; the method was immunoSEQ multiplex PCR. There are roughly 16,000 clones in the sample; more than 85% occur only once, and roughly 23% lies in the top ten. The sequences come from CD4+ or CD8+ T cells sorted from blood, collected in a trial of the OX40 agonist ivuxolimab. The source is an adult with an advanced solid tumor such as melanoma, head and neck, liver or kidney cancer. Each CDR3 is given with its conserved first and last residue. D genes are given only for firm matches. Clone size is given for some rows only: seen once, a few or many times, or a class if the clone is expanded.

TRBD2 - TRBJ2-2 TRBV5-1 TGCGCCAGCAGCCCACGACCCGGGACTAGCGTACTTAGCGCCGGGGAGCTGTTTTTT CASSPRPGTSVLSAGELFF
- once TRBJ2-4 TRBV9 TGTGCCAGCAAAGCCGAAGCCAAAAACATTCAGTACTTC CASKAEAKNIQYF
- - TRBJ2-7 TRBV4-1 TGCGCCAGCAGCCAAGAACCTGGTGGGGGCGAGCAGTACTTC CASSQEPGGGEQYF
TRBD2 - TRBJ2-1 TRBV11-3 TGTGCCAGCAGCTCCTCTGAGCGGGGGCTTTACAATGAGCAGTTCTTC CASSSSERGLYNEQFF
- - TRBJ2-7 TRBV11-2 TGTGCCAGCGCTCGACAGCACGGGTCCTACGAGCAGTACTTC CASARQHGSYEQYF
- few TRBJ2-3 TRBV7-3 TGTGCCAGCGGGTTTGGAGATACGCAGTATTTT CASGFGDTQYF
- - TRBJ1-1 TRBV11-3 TGTGCCAGCAGCTCAGGCGGGTCAGGGCTCTCGAACACTGAAGCTTTCTTT CASSSGGSGLSNTEAFF
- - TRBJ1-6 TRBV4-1 TGCGCCAGCAGCCAAGGGACGACGCCTAGTAATTCACCCCTCCACTTT CASSQGTTPSNSPLHF
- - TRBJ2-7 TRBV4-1 TGCGCCAGCAGCCCCTACTCAGGCTCTAGCTCCTACGAGCAGTACTTC CASSPYSGSSSYEQYF
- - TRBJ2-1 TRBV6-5 TGTGCCAGCAGTTACTCGGGAATCGACAATGAGCAGTTCTTC CASSYSGIDNEQFF
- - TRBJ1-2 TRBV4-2 TGTGCCAGCAGCCAAGATGTTGGACACCACTATGGCTACACCTTC CASSQDVGHHYGYTF
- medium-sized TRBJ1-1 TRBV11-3 TGTGCCAGCAGCTCCTCAACCGTGACAGGGAACACTGAAGCTTTCTTT CASSSSTVTGNTEAFF
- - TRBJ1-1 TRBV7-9 TGTGCCAGCAGCTCAGGGGTTCGGGCTGAAGCTTTCTTT CASSSGVRAEAFF
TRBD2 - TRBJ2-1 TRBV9 TGTGCCAGCAGCAACCGACTAGCGGGGGTCGAAAGCTCCTACAATGAGCAGTTCTTC CASSNRLAGVESSYNEQFF
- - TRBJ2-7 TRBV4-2 TGTGCCAGCAGCCAAGAATGGGGGGGCGGGTACGAGCAGTACTTC CASSQEWGGGYEQYF
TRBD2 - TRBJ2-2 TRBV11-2 TGTGCCAGCAGCTTCCGACTAGCGGGGCCAAACACCGGGGAGCTGTTTTTT CASSFRLAGPNTGELFF
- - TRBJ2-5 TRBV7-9 TGTGCCAGCAGCCTAGCCCCCGGGGAGACCCAGTACTTC CASSLAPGETQYF
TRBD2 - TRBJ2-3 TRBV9 TGTGCCAGCAGCGTAGCGGGTAGCGGGGGAACAGATACGCAGTATTTT CASSVAGSGGTDTQYF